This T cell receptor (beta chain) came from a study of T-cell memory formation after mild COVID-19. TCRdb reprocessed the 5' RACE reads via MiXCR and lists one record per CDR3 protein. The data hold about 140,000 distinct CDR3 sequences, with more than 13% observed a single time. Germline V lookup: CDR1 SQVTM, CDR2 ANQGSEA. The CDR3 sequence is 16 residues long. V gave up 2 bases and J gave up 0 bases, with 13 bases separating them. The chain links TRBV29-1 to TRBJ1-4, with a weak D call TRBD1 (6 bases). The source of this sequence is an adult woman who had mild COVID-19 (a few samples of this study predate the infection). Cell type and time point are not known. The sample consisted of PBMCs or a T cell subset sorted from them (not recorded which). Here the CDR3 reads CSVETDRVATNEKLFF. In DNA, the CDR3 is TGCAGCGTTGAAACGGACAGAGTTGCAACTAATGAAAAACTGTTTTTT.